This T cell receptor beta chain appears in the sequencing data of a study of CXCR3-negative and CXCR3-positive naive CD8 T cells. Study-wide background: Roughly 1.5 +/- 0.3 million TRB reads came from each library, giving some 150 million in total. Findings and limits, study-wide: Naive CXCR3-positive cells had TRB CDR3s more hydrophobic than those of CXCR3-negative naive cells. Similarly elevated diversity marked both naive subsets, with memory CD8+ cells showing far lower diversity.

Looked up from germline, CDR1 is MDHEN and CDR2 is SYDVKM. There are 18 residues in the CDR3. Preparation of TRB cDNA libraries relied on 5' RACE carrying UMI labels. TCRdb reprocessed the 5' RACE reads and reports one entry per CDR3 protein, with no DNA. This sample's table reports roughly 5,000 distinct CDR3 sequences. This clonotype is deemed medium-sized by its frequency. Its antigen is unidentified. This sequence originates from a human donor in good health. Some clones in this sample may be carry-over from other donors' samples. Sequencing was done on a sample of naive CXCR3+ CD8+ T cells from blood. Subset indicated: CD45RO-CCR7+CD27+CD95- naive CD8+ T cells expressing CXCR3 (TNR3+). The chain has TRBV28 and TRBJ2-1; the TCRdb D gene call, TRBD2, has no DNA to confirm it. The CDR3 reads CASSLPGLAGESYNEQFF.